The sequence of this T cell receptor (beta chain) was determined in a study of T cell responses to AZD1222 COVID-19 vaccine. Assay used: immunoSEQ multiplex PCR; TCRdb lists only in-frame clones, some missing. The table has over 130,000 clones, around nine tenths seen once. The analysis combined second doses at about 4 or about 12 weeks. Per the germline V gene, CDR1 is MNHNS and CDR2 is SASEGT. This CDR3 contains 16 residues. The V end lost 3 bases, the J end lost 4 bases, and 18 bases lay between the germline ends. The chain employs TRBV6-1 and TRBJ1-2; possibly TRBD1 for D (5 bases). The sequence derives from an adult who received the AZD1222 COVID-19 vaccine. Source: peripheral blood, taken 28 days after the second AZD1222 dose. This CDR3 reads CASSEVGYGTFYGYTF. Written as DNA, the CDR3 is TGTGCCAGCAGTGAGGTTGGCTACGGGACCTTCTATGGCTACACCTTC.